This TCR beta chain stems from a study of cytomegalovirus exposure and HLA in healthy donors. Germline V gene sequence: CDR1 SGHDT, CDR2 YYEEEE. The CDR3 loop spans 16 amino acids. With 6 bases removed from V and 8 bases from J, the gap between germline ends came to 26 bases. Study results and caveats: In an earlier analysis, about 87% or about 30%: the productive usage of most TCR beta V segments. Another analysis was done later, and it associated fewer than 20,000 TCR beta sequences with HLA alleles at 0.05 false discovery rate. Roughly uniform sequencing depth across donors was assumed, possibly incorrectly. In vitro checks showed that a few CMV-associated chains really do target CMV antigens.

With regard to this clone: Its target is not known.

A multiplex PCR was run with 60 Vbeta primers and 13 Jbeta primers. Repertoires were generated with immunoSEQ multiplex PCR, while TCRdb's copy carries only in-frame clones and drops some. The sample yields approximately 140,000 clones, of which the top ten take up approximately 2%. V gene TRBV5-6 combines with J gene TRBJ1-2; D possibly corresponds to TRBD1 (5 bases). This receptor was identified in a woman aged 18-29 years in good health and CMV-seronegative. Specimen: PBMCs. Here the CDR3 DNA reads TGTGCCAGCACCCTTTTATCGGGGGGTTCTGGGGGGGGCTACACCTTC. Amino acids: CASTLLSGGSGGGYTF.